This T cell receptor beta chain was found in a study of blood T cell repertoires in COVID-19. Study-level information: Specimens from acute and convalescent COVID-19 originated in the United States, Italy and Spain. From T cells, B-cell-depleted T cells, or PBMCs came the material, which was cDNA or gDNA.

Original methodology: Cell counts per sample came from amplifying reference gene primers. TCRdb keeps only in-frame clones here, not all; method: immunoSEQ multiplex PCR. For V, J and clone size, that table is used; D and trimming come from the DNA. The sample has approximately 210,000 clones; 80% to 90% are singletons. This CDR3 contains 13 residues. Germline CDR1 SGHRS, CDR2 YFSETQ. Trimming removed 0 bases at V and 2 bases at J, with 4 bases between. This receptor was identified in a woman aged 45-65 years with active or convalescent COVID-19. Sequences were obtained from peripheral blood. J is TRBJ2-3 and V is TRBV5-1; no reliable D call. The CDR3 loop reads CASSLDNTDTQYF. DNA of the CDR3: TGCGCCAGCAGCTTGGACAACACAGATACGCAGTATTTT. The entire variable domain, with the rest obtained from reference TRBV5-1 and TRBJ2-3, is as follows: KAGVTQTPRYLIKTRGQQVTLSCSPISGHRSVSWYQQTPGQGLQFLFEYFSETQRNKGNFPGRFSGRQFSNSRSEMNVSTLELGDSALYLCASSLDNTDTQYFGPGTRLTVL.